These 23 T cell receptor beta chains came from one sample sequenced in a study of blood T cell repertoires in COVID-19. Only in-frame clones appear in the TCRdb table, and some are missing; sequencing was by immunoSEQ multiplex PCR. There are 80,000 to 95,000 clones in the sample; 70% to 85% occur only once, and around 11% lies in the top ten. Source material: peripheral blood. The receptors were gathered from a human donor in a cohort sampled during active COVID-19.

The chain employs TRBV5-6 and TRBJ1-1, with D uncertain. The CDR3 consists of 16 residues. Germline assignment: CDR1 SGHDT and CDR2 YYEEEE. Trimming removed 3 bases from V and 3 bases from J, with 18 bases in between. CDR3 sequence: CASSYQSGKGYTEAFF. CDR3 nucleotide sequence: TGTGCCAGCAGCTACCAGTCAGGTAAAGGTTACACTGAAGCTTTCTTT.

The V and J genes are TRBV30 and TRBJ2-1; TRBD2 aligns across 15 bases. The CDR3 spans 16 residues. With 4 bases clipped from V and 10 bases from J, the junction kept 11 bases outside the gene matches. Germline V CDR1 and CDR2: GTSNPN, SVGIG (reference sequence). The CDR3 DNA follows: TGTGCCTGGACCAAAGGACTAGCGGGAGGGCCGGGGGAGCAGTTCTTC. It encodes CAWTKGLAGGPGEQFF.

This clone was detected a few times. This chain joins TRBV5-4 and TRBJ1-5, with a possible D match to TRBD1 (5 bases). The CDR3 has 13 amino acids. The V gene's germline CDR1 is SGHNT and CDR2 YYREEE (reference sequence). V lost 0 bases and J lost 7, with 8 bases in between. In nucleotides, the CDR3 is TGTGCCAGCAGCTTGGACAGGACGCAGCCCCAGCATTTT. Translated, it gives CASSLDRTQPQHF.

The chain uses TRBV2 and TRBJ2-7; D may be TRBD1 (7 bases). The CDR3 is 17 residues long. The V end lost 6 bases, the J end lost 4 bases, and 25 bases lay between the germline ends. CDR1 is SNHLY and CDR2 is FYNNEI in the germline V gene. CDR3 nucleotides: TGTGCCAGCAGAGAGAGGGGGCGCGGGGCCATCGGGTACGAGCAGTACTTC. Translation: CASRERGRGAIGYEQYF. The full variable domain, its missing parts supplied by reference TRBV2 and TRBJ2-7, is EPEVTQTPSHQVTQMGQEVILRCVPISNHLYFYWYRQILGQKVEFLVSFYNNEISEKSEIFDDQFSVERPDGSNFTLKIRSTKLEDSAMYFCASRERGRGAIGYEQYFGPGTRLTVT.

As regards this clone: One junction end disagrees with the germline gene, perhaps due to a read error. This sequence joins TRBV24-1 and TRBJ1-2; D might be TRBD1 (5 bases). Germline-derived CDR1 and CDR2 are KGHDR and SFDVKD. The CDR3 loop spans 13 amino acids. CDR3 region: CATRDLGGYGYTF. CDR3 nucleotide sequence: TGTGCCACCCGTGACCTGGGGGGCTATGGCTACACCTTC.

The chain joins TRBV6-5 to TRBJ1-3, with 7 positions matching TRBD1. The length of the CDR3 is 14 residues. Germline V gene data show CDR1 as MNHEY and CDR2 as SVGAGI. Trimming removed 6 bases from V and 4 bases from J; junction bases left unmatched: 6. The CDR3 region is CASRLTGAGNTIYF. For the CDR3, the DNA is TGTGCCAGCAGGCTAACAGGGGCGGGAAACACCATATATTTT.

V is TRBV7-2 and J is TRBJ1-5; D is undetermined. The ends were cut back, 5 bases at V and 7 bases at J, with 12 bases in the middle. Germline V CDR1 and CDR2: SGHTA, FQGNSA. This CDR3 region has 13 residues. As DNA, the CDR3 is TGTGCCAGCAGCCCCCGAACACAGCAGCCCCAGCATTTT. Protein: CASSPRTQQPQHF.

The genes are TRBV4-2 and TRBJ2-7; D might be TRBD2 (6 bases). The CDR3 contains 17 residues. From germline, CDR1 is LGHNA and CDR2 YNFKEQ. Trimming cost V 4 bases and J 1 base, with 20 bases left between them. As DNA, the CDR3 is TGTGCCAGCAGCCCCAGCTTATCCGGGGGTGGGTCCTACGAGCAGTACTTC. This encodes CASSPSLSGGGSYEQYF.

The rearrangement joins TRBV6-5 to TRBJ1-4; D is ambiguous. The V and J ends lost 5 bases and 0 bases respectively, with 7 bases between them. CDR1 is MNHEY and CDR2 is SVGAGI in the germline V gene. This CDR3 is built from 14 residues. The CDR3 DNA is TGTGCCAGCAGTACAAAGACAACTAATGAAAAACTGTTTTTT. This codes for CASSTKTTNEKLFF.

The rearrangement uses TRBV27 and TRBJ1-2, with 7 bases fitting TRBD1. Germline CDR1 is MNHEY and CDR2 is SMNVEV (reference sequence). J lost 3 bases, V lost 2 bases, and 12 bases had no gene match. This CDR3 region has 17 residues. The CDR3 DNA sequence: TGTGCCAGCAGTTTAGGCACCCCCGGGACAGAAGACTATGGCTACACCTTC. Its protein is CASSLGTPGTEDYGYTF.

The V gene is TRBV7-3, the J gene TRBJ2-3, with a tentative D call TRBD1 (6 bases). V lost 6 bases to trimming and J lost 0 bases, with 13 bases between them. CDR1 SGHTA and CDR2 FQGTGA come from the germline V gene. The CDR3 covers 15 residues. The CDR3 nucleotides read TGTGCCAGCAGTTCCCCGGGACATAGCACAGATACGCAGTATTTT. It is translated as CASSSPGHSTDTQYF.

The CDR3 region is CASSELQGVSYEQYF. The CDR3 nucleotides read TGTGCCAGTAGTGAACTACAGGGGGTATCCTACGAGCAGTACTTC. This sequence joins TRBV19 and TRBJ2-7, with 8 bases lining up with TRBD1. Germline CDR1 and CDR2: LNHDA and SQIVND (reference sequence). The CDR3 has 15 amino acids. Trimming cost V 5 bases and J 1 base; bases outside gene matches: 7.

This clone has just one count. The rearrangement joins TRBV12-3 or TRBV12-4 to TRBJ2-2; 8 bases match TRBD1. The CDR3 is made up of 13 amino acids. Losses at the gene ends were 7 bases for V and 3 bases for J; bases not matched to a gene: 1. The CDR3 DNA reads TGTGCCAGCAACAGGGGGTACACCGGGGAGCTGTTTTTT. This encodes CASNRGYTGELFF.

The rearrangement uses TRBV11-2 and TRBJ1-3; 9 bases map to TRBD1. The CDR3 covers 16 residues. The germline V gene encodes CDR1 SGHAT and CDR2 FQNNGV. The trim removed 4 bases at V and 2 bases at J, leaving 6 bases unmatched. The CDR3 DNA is TGTGCCAGCAGCTCAAACAGGGGGCCACCTGGAAACACCATATATTTT. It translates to CASSSNRGPPGNTIYF.

For the CDR3, the DNA is TGTGCCAGCAGCCATACTAGCGGGGGGGGTAACAATGAGCAGTTCTTC. It specifies CASSHTSGGGNNEQFF. The chain has TRBV6-6 and TRBJ2-1; TRBD2 aligns across 13 bases. V dropped 6 bases and J dropped 5; count of bases not matched to a gene: 7. The germline CDR1 and CDR2 sequences are MNHNY and SVGAGI (reference sequence). The CDR3 has 16 amino acids.

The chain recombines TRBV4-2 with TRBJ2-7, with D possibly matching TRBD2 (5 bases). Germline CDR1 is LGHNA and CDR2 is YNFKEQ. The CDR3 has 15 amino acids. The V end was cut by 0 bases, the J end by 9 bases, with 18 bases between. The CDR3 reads CASSQEFSRALRQYF. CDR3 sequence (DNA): TGTGCCAGCAGCCAAGAGTTTTCGCGGGCCTTGCGGCAGTACTTC.

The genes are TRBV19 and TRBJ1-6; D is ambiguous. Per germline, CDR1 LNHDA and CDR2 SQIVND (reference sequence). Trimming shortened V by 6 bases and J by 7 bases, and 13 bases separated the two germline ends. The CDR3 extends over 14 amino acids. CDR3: CASSQERRNSPLHF. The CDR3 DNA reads TGTGCCAGTAGCCAGGAAAGAAGGAATTCACCCCTCCACTTT.

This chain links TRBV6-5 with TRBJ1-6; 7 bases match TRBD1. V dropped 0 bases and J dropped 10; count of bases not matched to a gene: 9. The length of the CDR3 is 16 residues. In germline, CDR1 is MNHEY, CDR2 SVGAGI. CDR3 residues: CASSYSIRQGGSPLHF. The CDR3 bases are TGTGCCAGCAGTTACTCGATCCGACAGGGAGGATCACCCCTCCACTTT.

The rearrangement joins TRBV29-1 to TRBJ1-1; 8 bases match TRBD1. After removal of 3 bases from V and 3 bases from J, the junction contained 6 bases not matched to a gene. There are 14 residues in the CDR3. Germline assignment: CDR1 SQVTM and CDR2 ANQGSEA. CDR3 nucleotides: TGCAGCGTTGACAGGACAGGGACTTACACTGAAGCTTTCTTT. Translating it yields CSVDRTGTYTEAFF.

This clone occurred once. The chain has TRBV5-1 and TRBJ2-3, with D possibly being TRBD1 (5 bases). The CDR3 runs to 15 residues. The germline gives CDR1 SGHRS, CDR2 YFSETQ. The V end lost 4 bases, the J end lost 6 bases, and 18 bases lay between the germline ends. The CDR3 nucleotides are TGCGCCAGCAGCGGGGTGGTGGGGCCTGAGGATACGCAGTATTTT. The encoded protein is CASSGVVGPEDTQYF. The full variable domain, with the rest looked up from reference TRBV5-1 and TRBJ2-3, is KAGVTQTPRYLIKTRGQQVTLSCSPISGHRSVSWYQQTPGQGLQFLFEYFSETQRNKGNFPGRFSGRQFSNSRSEMNVSTLELGDSALYLCASSGVVGPEDTQYFGPGTRLTVL.

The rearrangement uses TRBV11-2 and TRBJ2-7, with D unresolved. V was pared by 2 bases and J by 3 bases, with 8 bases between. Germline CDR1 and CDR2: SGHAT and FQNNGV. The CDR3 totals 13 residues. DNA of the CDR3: TGTGCCAGCAGCTTAAACACTAACTACGAGCAGTACTTC. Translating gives CASSLNTNYEQYF.

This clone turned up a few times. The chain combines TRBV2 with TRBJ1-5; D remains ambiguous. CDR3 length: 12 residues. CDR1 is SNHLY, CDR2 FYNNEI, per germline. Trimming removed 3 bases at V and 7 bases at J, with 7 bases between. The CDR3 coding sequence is TGTGCCAGCAGTGATGAGGCCCAGCCCCAGCATTTT. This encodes CASSDEAQPQHF.

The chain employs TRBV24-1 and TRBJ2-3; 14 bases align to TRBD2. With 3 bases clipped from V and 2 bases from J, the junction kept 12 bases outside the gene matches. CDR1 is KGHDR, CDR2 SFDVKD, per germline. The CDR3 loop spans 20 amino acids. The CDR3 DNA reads TGTGCCACCAGTGATCCGGGACTAGCGGGAGCGGGGGGGGCCACAGATACGCAGTATTTT. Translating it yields CATSDPGLAGAGGATDTQYF.